Below are 27 T cell receptor beta chains sequenced from a single sample in a study of response to subunit inactivated influenza vaccine. TCRdb reprocessed the RT-PCR reads via MiXCR and lists one record per CDR3 protein. The sample shows some 160,000 distinct CDR3 sequences, roughly a tenth of them seen only once. Here the sequenced sample was non-naive T cells sorted from PBMCs, taken roughly 45 days after vaccination. The origin of the receptors is a man between 45 and 60 years old who received an inactivated influenza vaccine.

A remark on this clonotype: Compared with germline, one end of the junction differs, possibly owing to a read error. The chain combines TRBV28 with TRBJ1-2, with no clear D. The CDR3 is 16 residues long. CDR1 MDHEN and CDR2 SYDVKM come from the germline V gene. The CDR3 region is CASRLSATVTNYGYTF. Written as DNA, the CDR3 is TGTGCCAGCAGGTTATCCGCGACCGTTACTAACTATGGCTACACCTTC.

At least ten counts were recorded for this clonotype. The J gene is TRBJ1-2, the V gene TRBV6-2 or TRBV6-3; D not certain. V was trimmed by 6 bases and J by 4 bases, leaving 9 bases between them. Germline loops: CDR1 MNHEY, CDR2 SVGEGT. This CDR3 has 12 residues. DNA for the CDR3: TGTGCCAGCAGCGACCGGGGCTATGGCTACACCTTC. The encoded protein is CASSDRGYGYTF.

This clonotype was picked up a small number of times. CDR3 region: CASSSAARFGDRGYEQYF. For the CDR3, the DNA is TGTGCCAGCAGTTCTGCCGCTCGTTTTGGAGACAGGGGATACGAGCAGTACTTC. This chain uses TRBV6-2 or TRBV6-3 with TRBJ2-7; 8 bases agree with TRBD1. V lost 4 bases, J lost 4 bases, and 18 bases stayed unmatched. The CDR3 length is 18 residues. The V gene's germline CDR1 is MNHEY and CDR2 SVGEGT.

This clonotype was recorded many times. The chain joins TRBV11-2 to TRBJ2-7; 7 bases align to TRBD1. V shed 0 bases, J shed 1 base, and the junction held 3 bases outside the gene matches. Germline CDR1 and CDR2: SGHAT and FQNNGV. The CDR3 sequence is 15 residues long. The CDR3 DNA sequence: TGTGCCAGCAGCTTAGAGAGGGGGCCTTCCTACGAGCAGTACTTC. Its translation is CASSLERGPSYEQYF.

The genes are TRBV28 and TRBJ2-1, with 11 positions matching TRBD2. The CDR3 is 15 residues long. Germline V gene sequence: CDR1 MDHEN, CDR2 SYDVKM. Trimming at V came to 6 bases and at J to 3 bases, leaving 4 bases not matched to a gene. Here the CDR3 reads CASSRLAGGYNEQFF. The CDR3 DNA sequence: TGTGCCAGCAGCAGGCTAGCGGGAGGCTACAATGAGCAGTTCTTC. Drawing the rest from reference TRBV28 and TRBJ2-1, the complete variable domain is DVKVTQSSRYLVKRTGEKVFLECVQDMDHENMFWYRQDPGLGLRLIYFSYDVKMKEKGDIPEGYSVSREKKERFSLILESASTNQTSMYLCASSRLAGGYNEQFFGPGTRLTVL.

This clonotype was found a few times. CDR3 amino acids: CASSQTRGYGYTF. The DNA of the CDR3 is TGTGCCAGCAGCCAAACTCGGGGGTATGGCTACACCTTC. This chain links TRBV3-1 with TRBJ1-2; perhaps TRBD1 as D (5 bases). The CDR3 is 13 residues long. Trimming pared 2 bases from V and 5 bases from J, leaving 9 bases between. Germline CDR1 and CDR2: LGHDT and YNNKEL (reference sequence).

This clonotype was recorded a few times. The chain is built from TRBV29-1 and TRBJ2-3; D gene unclear. Germline V lookup: CDR1 SQVTM, CDR2 ANQGSEA. The CDR3 length is 11 residues. Trimming stripped 4 bases from V and 6 bases from J, with 8 bases between. The CDR3, as DNA: TGCAGCGTTGGCATAGGTGATACGCAGTATTTT. It is translated as CSVGIGDTQYF.

The chain recombines TRBV7-3 with TRBJ2-3; the match to TRBD2 covers 9 bases. V lost 6 bases, J lost 3 bases, and 4 bases stayed unmatched. Germline CDR1 is SGHTA and CDR2 is FQGTGA. The CDR3 spans 14 residues. The CDR3 DNA reads as TGTGCCAGCAGTAGCGGGAGTGGAACAGATACGCAGTATTTT. It translates to CASSSGSGTDTQYF.

On this clonotype itself: The conserved final phenylalanine or tryptophan is absent from the CDR3, which likely points to a read error. V and J are TRBV2 and TRBJ2-1; 7 bases agree with TRBD2. The CDR3 is made up of 16 amino acids. Germline V lookup: CDR1 SNHLY, CDR2 FYNNEI. V lost 6 bases, J lost 2 bases, and 10 bases stayed unmatched. The CDR3 nucleotides are TGTGCCAGCAGACCCCTTGCTAGCGGACCCTACAATGAGCAGTTCTTG. Translation gives CASRPLASGPYNEQFL.

This clonotype was seen a few times. The gene calls are TRBV7-2 and TRBJ2-7; D is ambiguous. The germline CDR1 and CDR2 sequences are SGHTA and FQGNSA. The CDR3 runs to 13 residues. V was shortened by 3 bases and J by 3 bases, with 9 bases between the two germline ends. The chain's CDR3 is CASSFPSDYEQYF. The CDR3 DNA reads as TGTGCCAGCAGCTTCCCTAGTGACTACGAGCAGTACTTC.

This clonotype was seen a few times. The rearrangement links TRBV9 to TRBJ2-1; 7 nucleotides line up with TRBD2. The CDR3 consists of 14 residues. The V and J ends lost 2 bases and 7 bases, in that order; junction bases with no gene match: 6. The germline V gene has CDR1 SGDLS and CDR2 YYNGEE. The CDR3 nucleotides are TGTGCCAGCAGCGTCGGCCCAGCGGGGAATGAGCAGTTCTTC. It yields the protein CASSVGPAGNEQFF.

This clonotype was detected a few times. The gene calls are TRBV24-1 and TRBJ2-7, with 9 bases aligning to TRBD1. The V gene end was trimmed by 3 bases and the J gene end by 1 base; junction bases not matched to a gene: 3. Germline CDR1 is KGHDR and CDR2 is SFDVKD. The CDR3 covers 15 residues. In DNA form, the CDR3 reads TGTGCCACCAGTGATCCGGGACAGGGTTCCTACGAGCAGTACTTC. Protein: CATSDPGQGSYEQYF.

The sample holds a few counts of this clonotype. The V call is TRBV27, the J call TRBJ2-2; 8 nucleotides match TRBD2. With V trimmed by 8 bases and J by 11 bases, 7 bases remained unmatched. The CDR3 loop spans 12 amino acids. Germline CDR1 is MNHEY and CDR2 is SMNVEV (reference sequence). The CDR3 spells CASAYRGGELFF. The CDR3 bases are TGTGCCAGCGCGTATCGGGGGGGTGAGCTGTTTTTT.

This clonotype appeared a few times. This chain uses TRBV20-1 with TRBJ2-3; the D gene could be TRBD1 or TRBD2 (5 bases each). Germline V gene lookup returns CDR1 DFQATT and CDR2 SNEGSKA (reference sequence). The V and J ends lost 0 bases and 1 base respectively, with 11 bases between them. The length of the CDR3 is 15 residues. CDR3 nucleotide sequence: TGCAGTGCTAGAGACCCAGTGGGGGGCACAGATACGCAGTATTTT. This gives the protein CSARDPVGGTDTQYF.

The chain couples TRBV4-3 to TRBJ2-6, with 9 bases lining up with TRBD1. CDR3 length: 18 residues. V lost 2 bases and J lost 0; bases outside the gene matches: 5. The germline V gene has CDR1 LGHNA and CDR2 YSLEER. The chain's CDR3 is CASSQPGQGISGANVLTF. The CDR3, as DNA: TGCGCCAGCAGCCAACCGGGACAGGGAATCTCTGGGGCCAACGTCCTGACTTTC.

The V and J genes are TRBV2 and TRBJ1-4; tentative D call: TRBD1 (6 bases). CDR1 and CDR2 (germline): SNHLY, FYNNEI. Trimming left V 3 bases short and J 6 bases short, with 11 bases between. The CDR3 runs 14 residues. The chain's CDR3 is CASSEGGAYEKLFF. CDR3 bases: TGTGCCAGCAGTGAGGGGGGGGCTTATGAAAAACTGTTTTTT.

The rearrangement links TRBV2 to TRBJ1-6; TRBD1 might be the D (5 bases). The germline gives CDR1 SNHLY, CDR2 FYNNEI. V dropped 4 bases and J dropped 4 bases, with 8 bases sitting between them. The CDR3 contains 14 residues. The CDR3 DNA reads TGTGCCAGCAGTGTGGCAGGGTATAATTCACCCCTCCACTTT. Translating it yields CASSVAGYNSPLHF.

In its sample, this clonotype was seen a few times. The chain has TRBV12-3 or TRBV12-4 and TRBJ2-1; either TRBD1 or TRBD2 may supply D (6 bases each). The CDR3 consists of 15 residues. V was cut by 3 bases and J by 8 bases, with 17 bases left in between. CDR3 in amino acids: CASSFPGKGGHEQFF. The CDR3, as DNA: TGTGCCAGCAGTTTCCCCGGTAAGGGGGGCCATGAGCAGTTCTTC.

This clonotype was counted ten times or more. The V gene is TRBV7-8, the J gene TRBJ2-2, with TRBD1 identical over 7 bases. With 3 bases clipped from V and 6 bases from J, the junction kept 7 bases outside the gene matches. CDR3 size: 15 residues. CDR1 SGHVS and CDR2 FQNEAQ come from the germline V gene. As DNA, the CDR3 is TGTGCCAGCAGCTTCGAGACAGGGTGGGCCGGGGAGCTGTTTTTT. Protein: CASSFETGWAGELFF.

There are many counts of this clonotype. V gene TRBV4-3 combines with J gene TRBJ1-6; D remains unclear. The CDR3 has 14 residues. V was trimmed by 0 bases and J by 8 bases, leaving 8 bases between them. Germline CDR1 is LGHNA and CDR2 is YSLEER. The CDR3 here is CASSQDNIYSPLHF. The CDR3 DNA sequence: TGCGCCAGCAGCCAAGATAATATTTATTCACCCCTCCACTTT.

This clonotype was picked up many times. The chain links TRBV4-3 to TRBJ1-5, with 8 positions matching TRBD1. CDR1 and CDR2 (germline): LGHNA, YSLEER. Trimming took 0 bases from V and 9 from J; bases not matched to a gene: 10. This CDR3 has 16 residues. The CDR3, as DNA: TGCGCCAGCAGCCAAGATATCGGACAGGGAGCTGGGCCCCAGCATTTT. As protein: CASSQDIGQGAGPQHF.

The gene calls are TRBV5-1 and TRBJ2-7; D not certain. From germline, CDR1 is SGHRS and CDR2 YFSETQ. This CDR3 contains 13 residues. V lost 1 base, J lost 4 bases, and 9 bases lay in between. The chain's CDR3 is CASSLSTEYEQYF. The CDR3 coding sequence is TGCGCCAGCAGCTTGAGCACAGAGTACGAGCAGTACTTC.

This clonotype turned up a few times. This chain joins TRBV20-1 and TRBJ2-1; 9 bases are shared with TRBD2. The CDR3 is 15 amino acids. Germline CDR1 and CDR2: DFQATT and SNEGSKA (reference sequence). Trimming at V came to 6 bases and at J to 6 bases, leaving 12 bases not matched to a gene. The CDR3 bases are TGCAGTGCCTCTTTAGCGGGGGAGCTGGTCAATGAGCAGTTCTTC. Protein: CSASLAGELVNEQFF.

The chain has TRBV20-1 and TRBJ2-7; perhaps TRBD2 as D (5 bases). The length of the CDR3 is 12 residues. The V gene lost 6 bases and the J gene lost 2 bases, with 11 bases spanning the gap. From germline, CDR1 is DFQATT and CDR2 SNEGSKA (reference sequence). CDR3 coding DNA: TGCAGTGCCGGAGGTGTGACCTACGAGCAGTACTTC. This sequence encodes CSAGGVTYEQYF.

The gene calls are TRBV13 and TRBJ2-7; D gene uncertain. The germline V gene encodes CDR1 PRHDT and CDR2 FYEKMQ (reference sequence). The V end was cut by 0 bases, the J end by 2 bases, with 14 bases between. The CDR3 runs to 16 residues. The CDR3 here is CASSLGRIGETYEQYF. In DNA form, the CDR3 reads TGTGCCAGCAGCTTAGGCCGCATCGGCGAGACCTACGAGCAGTACTTC. Complete variable domain (other parts from reference TRBV13 and TRBJ2-7): AAGVIQSPRHLIKEKRETATLKCYPIPRHDTVYWYQQGPGQDPQFLISFYEKMQSDKGSIPDRFSAQQFSDYHSELNMSSLELGDSALYFCASSLGRIGETYEQYFGPGTRLTVT.

This clonotype came up a few times. The chain is built from TRBV7-2 and TRBJ2-5, with TRBD2 identical over 7 bases. This CDR3 comprises 13 residues. The V gene's germline CDR1 is SGHTA and CDR2 FQGNSA. With 2 bases clipped from V and 4 bases from J, the junction kept 1 base outside the gene matches. The DNA for the CDR3 is TGTGCCAGCAGCTTATCGGGAGGAGAGACCCAGTACTTC. It yields the protein CASSLSGGETQYF.

DNA of the CDR3: TGTGCCAGCAGCCCCGACAGGGGCGATTATGGCTACACCTTC. Protein: CASSPDRGDYGYTF. The V and J genes are TRBV7-6 and TRBJ1-2, with 8 positions matching TRBD1. J was trimmed by 5 bases and V by 5 bases; bases with no gene match: 7. The CDR3 is 14 residues long. Germline CDR1 SGHVS, CDR2 FNYEAQ.